Sequencing of this T cell receptor (beta chain) was carried out in a study of OX40 agonist ivuxolimab in advanced cancers. The study's findings and limits: In the 0.1-3.0 mg/kg groups, partial responders showed among the lowest expansion.

Autoimmune disease history or systemic immunosuppression excluded patients. Looked up from germline, CDR1 is LGHNA and CDR2 is YSLEER. The CDR3 spans 15 residues. J gave up 3 bases and V 4 bases, and 7 bases lay outside the gene matches. About this clone itself: Its antigen is undetermined.

Method: immunoSEQ multiplex PCR; TCRdb's copy keeps in-frame clones and lacks some. The table shows around 62,000 clones, with approximately 81% occurring only once. The source is an adult with an advanced solid tumor such as melanoma, head and neck, liver or kidney cancer. This chain uses TRBV4-3 with TRBJ2-7; TRBD1 matches at 9 bases. The sample was CD4+ or CD8+ T cells sorted from blood, taken in a trial of the OX40 agonist ivuxolimab. The CDR3: CASSPKTGGGYEQYF. CDR3 DNA sequence: TGCGCCAGCAGCCCTAAGACAGGGGGTGGCTACGAGCAGTACTTC.